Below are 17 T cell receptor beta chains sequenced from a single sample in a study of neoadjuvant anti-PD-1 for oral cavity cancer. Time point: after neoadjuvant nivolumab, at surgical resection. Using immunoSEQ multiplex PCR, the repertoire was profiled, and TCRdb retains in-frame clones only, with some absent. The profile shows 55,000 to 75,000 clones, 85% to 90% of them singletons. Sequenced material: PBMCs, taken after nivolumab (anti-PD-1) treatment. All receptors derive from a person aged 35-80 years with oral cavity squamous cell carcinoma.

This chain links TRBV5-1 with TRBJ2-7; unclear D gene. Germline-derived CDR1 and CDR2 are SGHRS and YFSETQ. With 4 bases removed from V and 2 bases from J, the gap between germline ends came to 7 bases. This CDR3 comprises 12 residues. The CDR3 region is CASSREPYEQYF. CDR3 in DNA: TGCGCCAGCAGCCGAGAACCCTACGAGCAGTACTTC.

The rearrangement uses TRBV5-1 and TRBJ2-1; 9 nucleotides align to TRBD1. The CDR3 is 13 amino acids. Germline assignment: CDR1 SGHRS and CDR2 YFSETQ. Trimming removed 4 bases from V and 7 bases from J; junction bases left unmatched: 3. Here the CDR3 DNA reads TGCGCCAGCAGCGAAGGACAGGGGAATGAGCAGTTCTTC. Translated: CASSEGQGNEQFF.

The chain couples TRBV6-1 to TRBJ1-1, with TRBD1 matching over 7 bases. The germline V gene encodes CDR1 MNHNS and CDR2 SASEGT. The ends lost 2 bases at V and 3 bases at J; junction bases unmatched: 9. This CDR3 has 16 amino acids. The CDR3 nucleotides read TGTGCCAGCAGTGAACGGAAGAGGGGGCGATACACTGAAGCTTTCTTT. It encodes CASSERKRGRYTEAFF.

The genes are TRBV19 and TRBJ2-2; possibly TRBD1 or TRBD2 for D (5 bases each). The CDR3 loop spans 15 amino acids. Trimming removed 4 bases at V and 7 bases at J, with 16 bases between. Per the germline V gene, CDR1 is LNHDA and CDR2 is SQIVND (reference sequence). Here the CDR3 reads CASSRGTGRGGELFF. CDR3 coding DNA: TGTGCCAGTAGTAGGGGGACCGGCCGAGGCGGGGAGCTGTTTTTT.

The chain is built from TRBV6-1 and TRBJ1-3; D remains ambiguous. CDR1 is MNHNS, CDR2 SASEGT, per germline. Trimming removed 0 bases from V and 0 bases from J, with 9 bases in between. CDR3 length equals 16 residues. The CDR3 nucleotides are TGTGCCAGCAGTGAAGCTTTGGACGGCTCTGGAAACACCATATATTTT. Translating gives CASSEALDGSGNTIYF.

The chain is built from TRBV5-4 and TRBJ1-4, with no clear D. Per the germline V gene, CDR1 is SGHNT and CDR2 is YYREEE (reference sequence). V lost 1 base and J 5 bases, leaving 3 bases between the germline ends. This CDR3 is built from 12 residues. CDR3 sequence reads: CASSLKNEKLFF. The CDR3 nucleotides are TGTGCCAGCAGCTTGAAAAATGAAAAACTGTTTTTT.

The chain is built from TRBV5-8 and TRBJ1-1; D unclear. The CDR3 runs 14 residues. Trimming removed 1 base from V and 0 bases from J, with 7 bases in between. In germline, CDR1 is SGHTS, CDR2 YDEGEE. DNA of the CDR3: TGTGCCAGCAGCTTGTCGGGGATGAACACTGAAGCTTTCTTT. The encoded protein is CASSLSGMNTEAFF.

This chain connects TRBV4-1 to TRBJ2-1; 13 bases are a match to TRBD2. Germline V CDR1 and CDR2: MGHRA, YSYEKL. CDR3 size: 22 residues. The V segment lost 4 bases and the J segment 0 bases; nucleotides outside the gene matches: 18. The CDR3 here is CASSPMPRLAGGPRSSYNEQFF. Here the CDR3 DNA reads TGCGCCAGCAGCCCGATGCCCCGACTAGCGGGAGGCCCCCGAAGCTCCTACAATGAGCAGTTCTTC.

The CDR3 bases are TGTGCCTGGAGTGTACTAGCGGGCACAGATACGCAGTATTTT. The encoded protein is CAWSVLAGTDTQYF. The chain joins TRBV30 to TRBJ2-3, with 8 positions matching TRBD2. V lost 0 bases and J lost 1; bases outside the gene matches: 0. The germline V gene encodes CDR1 GTSNPN and CDR2 SVGIG (reference sequence). This CDR3 is 14 amino acids long.

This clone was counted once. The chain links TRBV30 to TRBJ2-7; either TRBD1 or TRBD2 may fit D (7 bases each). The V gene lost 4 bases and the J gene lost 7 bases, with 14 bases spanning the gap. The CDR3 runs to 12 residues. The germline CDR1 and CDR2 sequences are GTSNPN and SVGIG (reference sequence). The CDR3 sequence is CAWIQGGLEQYF. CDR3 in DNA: TGTGCCTGGATTCAGGGGGGGTTGGAGCAGTACTTC.

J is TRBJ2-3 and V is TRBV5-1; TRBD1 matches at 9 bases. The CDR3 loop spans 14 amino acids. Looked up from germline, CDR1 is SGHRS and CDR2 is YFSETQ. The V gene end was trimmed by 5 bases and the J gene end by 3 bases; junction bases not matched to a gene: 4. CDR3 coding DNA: TGCGCCAGCAGAGGGACAGGGACTACAGATACGCAGTATTTT. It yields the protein CASRGTGTTDTQYF.

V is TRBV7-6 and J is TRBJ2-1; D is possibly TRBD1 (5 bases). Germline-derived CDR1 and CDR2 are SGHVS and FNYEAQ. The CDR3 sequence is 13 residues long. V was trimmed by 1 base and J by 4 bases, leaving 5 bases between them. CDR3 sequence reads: CASSLDRYNEQFF. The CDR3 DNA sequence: TGTGCCAGCAGCTTAGACAGGTACAATGAGCAGTTCTTC. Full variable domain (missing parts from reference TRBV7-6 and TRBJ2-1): GAGVSQSPRYKVTKRGQDVALRCDPISGHVSLYWYRQALGQGPEFLTYFNYEAQQDKSGLPNDRFSAERPEGSISTLTIQRTEQRDSAMYRCASSLDRYNEQFFGPGTRLTVL.

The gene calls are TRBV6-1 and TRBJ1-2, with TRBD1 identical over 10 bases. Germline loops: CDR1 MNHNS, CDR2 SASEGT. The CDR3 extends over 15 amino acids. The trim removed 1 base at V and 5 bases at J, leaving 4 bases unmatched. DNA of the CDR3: TGTGCCAGCAGTGAAGTCGACAGGGGGCCTTATGGCTACACCTTC. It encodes CASSEVDRGPYGYTF.

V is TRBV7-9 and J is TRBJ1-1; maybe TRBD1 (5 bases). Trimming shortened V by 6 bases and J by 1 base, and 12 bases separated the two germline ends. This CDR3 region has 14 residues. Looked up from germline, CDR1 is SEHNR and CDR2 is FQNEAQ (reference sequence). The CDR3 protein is CASRRVGANTEAFF. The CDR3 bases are TGTGCCAGCAGAAGAGTCGGGGCGAACACTGAAGCTTTCTTT.

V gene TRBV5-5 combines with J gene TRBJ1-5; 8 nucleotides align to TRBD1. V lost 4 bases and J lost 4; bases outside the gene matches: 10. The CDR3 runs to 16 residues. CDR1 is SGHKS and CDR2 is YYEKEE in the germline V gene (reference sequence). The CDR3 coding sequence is TGTGCCAGCAGCCCCGGACAGGGTGTTGGTAATCAGCCCCAGCATTTT. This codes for CASSPGQGVGNQPQHF.

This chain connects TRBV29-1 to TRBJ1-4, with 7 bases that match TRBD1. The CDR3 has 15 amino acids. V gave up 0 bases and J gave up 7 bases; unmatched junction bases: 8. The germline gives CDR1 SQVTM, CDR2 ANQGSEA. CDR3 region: CSVEDNRGYGEKLFF. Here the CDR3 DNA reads TGCAGCGTTGAAGATAACAGGGGTTATGGTGAAAAACTGTTTTTT.

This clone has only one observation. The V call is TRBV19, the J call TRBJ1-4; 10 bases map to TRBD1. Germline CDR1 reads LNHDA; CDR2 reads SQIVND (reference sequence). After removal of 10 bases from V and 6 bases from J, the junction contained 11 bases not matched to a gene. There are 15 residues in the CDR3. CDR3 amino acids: CATSDTGTGDEKLFF. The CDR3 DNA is TGTGCCACCTCCGACACCGGGACAGGGGATGAAAAACTGTTTTTT.